This T cell receptor (beta chain) was profiled in a study of OX40 agonist ivuxolimab in advanced cancers. Study-wide background: Patients were dosed intravenously with ivuxolimab at 0.01 to 10 mg/kg every 2 weeks.

Autoimmune disease history or systemic immunosuppression was exclusionary. Concerning this clone itself: Antigen unknown.

Study observations and caveats: The specificity for antigen of the expanded peripheral T cells was not determined.

Between the trimmed V and J ends, which lost 5 bases and 0 bases, there was a span of 10 bases. In germline, CDR1 is SEHNR, CDR2 FQNEAQ (reference sequence). CDR3 length equals 14 residues. Only in-frame clones appear in the TCRdb table, and some are missing; sequencing was by immunoSEQ multiplex PCR. The sample has some 86,000 clones, roughly 94% seen once. The receptor was isolated from an adult with an advanced solid tumor such as melanoma, head and neck, liver or kidney cancer. The sequenced sample was CD4+ or CD8+ T cells sorted from blood, obtained in a trial of the OX40 agonist ivuxolimab. The chain has TRBV7-9 and TRBJ2-5; D is possibly TRBD2 (5 bases). The chain's CDR3 is CASSPLGYQETQYF. The CDR3 nucleotides are TGTGCCAGCAGCCCACTAGGATACCAAGAGACCCAGTACTTC. Full variable domain (remainder filled in from reference TRBV7-9 and TRBJ2-5): DTGVSQNPRHKITKRGQNVTFRCDPISEHNRLYWYRQTLGQGPEFLTYFQNEAQLEKSRLLSDRFSAERPKGSFSTLEIQRTEQGDSAMYLCASSPLGYQETQYFGPGTRLLVL.